These 9 T cell receptor beta chains were all obtained from the same sample, sequenced in a study of T cell responses to AZD1222 COVID-19 vaccine. Assay: immunoSEQ multiplex PCR; the TCRdb copy retains only in-frame clones and omits some. The data hold approximately 100,000 clones, with 80% to 95% observed a single time. Sequencing used peripheral blood, obtained 28 days after the second AZD1222 dose. All receptors come from an adult who received the AZD1222 COVID-19 vaccine.

V is TRBV7-9 and J is TRBJ1-4; D ambiguous. The ends were cut back, 1 base at V and 4 bases at J, with 7 bases in the middle. Germline CDR1 is SEHNR and CDR2 is FQNEAQ (reference sequence). The CDR3 consists of 14 residues. This CDR3 reads CASSLGAGNEKLFF. CDR3 in DNA: TGTGCCAGCAGCTTAGGGGCCGGTAATGAAAAACTGTTTTTT.

Regarding this clone: A junction end diverges from the germline sequence, so it may reflect a read error. The chain couples TRBV7-7 to TRBJ2-2; D is undetermined. CDR1 is SSHAT, CDR2 FNYEAQ, per germline (reference sequence). The length of the CDR3 is 15 residues. CDR3 sequence (DNA): TGTGCTAGCAGCTCCCTGGGTGGGAACACCGGGGAGCTGTTTTTT. Protein product: CASSSLGGNTGELFF.

Comments on this clone: Other nucleotide sequences in the sample specify the same CDR3. The chain couples TRBV10-3 to TRBJ2-7; D call uncertain. Germline CDR1 reads ENHRY; CDR2 reads SYGVKD. The CDR3 runs 11 residues. V dropped 2 bases and J dropped 5 bases, with 4 bases sitting between them. CDR3 residues: CAISERDEQYF. The CDR3 nucleotides read TGTGCCATCAGTGAGAGGGACGAGCAGTACTTC.

This clone came up once. V is TRBV19 and J is TRBJ1-1; D unclear. CDR3 length: 14 amino acids. Germline V gives CDR1 LNHDA, CDR2 SQIVND (reference sequence). V was trimmed by 7 bases and J by 4 bases, leaving 16 bases between them. The CDR3 region has the DNA TGTGCCAGTATTATTACTGACGGGAGCACTGAAGCTTTCTTT. Translated, it gives CASIITDGSTEAFF.

This CDR3 reads CASSVGDGLYGYTF. As DNA, the CDR3 is TGTGCCAGCAGCGTAGGGGACGGCCTTTATGGCTACACCTTC. This chain links TRBV9 with TRBJ1-2; possibly TRBD1 for D (5 bases). Trimming removed 0 bases at V and 5 bases at J, with 11 bases between. Germline V lookup: CDR1 SGDLS, CDR2 YYNGEE. The CDR3 has 14 amino acids.

This chain uses TRBV2 with TRBJ1-5, with unresolved D. The germline V and J ends were trimmed by 3 bases and 7 bases, with 7 bases remaining between them. This CDR3 contains 12 residues. Germline V lookup: CDR1 SNHLY, CDR2 FYNNEI. CDR3 nucleotides: TGTGCCAGCAGTGAGGGCAGCCAGCCCCAGCATTTT. It is translated as CASSEGSQPQHF.

The rearrangement links TRBV4-1 to TRBJ1-3, with a weak D call TRBD1 (5 bases). Germline-derived CDR1 and CDR2 are MGHRA and YSYEKL. CDR3 length: 15 amino acids. V dropped 4 bases and J dropped 0 bases, with 10 bases sitting between them. The CDR3 reads CASSPMGLSGNTIYF. In DNA form, the CDR3 reads TGCGCCAGCAGCCCGATGGGGCTCTCTGGAAACACCATATATTTT.

The rearrangement joins TRBV7-3 to TRBJ1-4; perhaps TRBD1 as D (5 bases). Trimming shortened V by 5 bases and J by 7 bases, and 11 bases separated the two germline ends. This CDR3 spans 13 amino acids. Looked up from germline, CDR1 is SGHTA and CDR2 is FQGTGA. CDR3: CASSPGWGEKLFF. For the CDR3, the DNA is TGTGCCAGCAGCCCAGGGTGGGGTGAAAAACTGTTTTTT.

V usage is TRBV7-2 and J usage is TRBJ2-5; 7 nucleotides match TRBD2. The V and J ends lost 4 bases and 5 bases, in that order; junction bases with no gene match: 7. Germline V CDR1 and CDR2: SGHTA, FQGNSA. CDR3 length: 14 residues. The CDR3 loop is CASSWGGAAETQYF. The CDR3, as DNA: TGTGCCAGCAGCTGGGGGGGAGCGGCGGAGACCCAGTACTTC.